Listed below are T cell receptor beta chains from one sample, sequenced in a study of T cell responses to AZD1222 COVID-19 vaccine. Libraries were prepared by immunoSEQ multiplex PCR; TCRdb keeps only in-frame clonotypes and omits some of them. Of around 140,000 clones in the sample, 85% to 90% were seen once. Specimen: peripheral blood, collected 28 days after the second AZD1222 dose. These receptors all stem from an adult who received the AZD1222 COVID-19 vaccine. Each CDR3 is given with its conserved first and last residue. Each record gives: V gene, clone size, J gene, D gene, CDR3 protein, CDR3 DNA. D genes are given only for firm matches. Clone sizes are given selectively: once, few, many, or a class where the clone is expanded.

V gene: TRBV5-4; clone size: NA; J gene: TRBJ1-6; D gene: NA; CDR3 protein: CASSLPEGGGSPLHF; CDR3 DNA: TGTGCCAGCAGCTTGCCGGAGGGGGGGGGTTCACCCCTCCACTTT
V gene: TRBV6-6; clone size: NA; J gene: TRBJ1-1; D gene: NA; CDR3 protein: CASMLNTEAFF; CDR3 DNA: TGTGCCAGCATGTTGAACACTGAAGCTTTCTTT
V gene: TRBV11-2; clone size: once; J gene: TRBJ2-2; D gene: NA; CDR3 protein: CASSLEINTGELFF; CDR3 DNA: TGTGCCAGCAGCTTAGAAATAAACACCGGGGAGCTGTTTTTT
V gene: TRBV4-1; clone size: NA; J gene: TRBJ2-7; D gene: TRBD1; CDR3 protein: CASSTEGQGTYEQYF; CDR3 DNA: TGCGCCAGCAGCACAGAGGGACAGGGAACGTACGAGCAGTACTTC
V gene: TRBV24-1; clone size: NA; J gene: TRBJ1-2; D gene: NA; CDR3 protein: CATRPDVRGGYTF; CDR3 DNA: TGTGCCACCAGGCCGGATGTTAGGGGTGGCTACACCTTC
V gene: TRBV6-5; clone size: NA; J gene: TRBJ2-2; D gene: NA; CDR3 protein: CASSSVTGELFF; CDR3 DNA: TGTGCCAGCAGTTCCGTCACCGGGGAGCTGTTTTTT
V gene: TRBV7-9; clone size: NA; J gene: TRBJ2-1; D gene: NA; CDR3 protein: CASTHEVSYNEQFF; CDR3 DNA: TGTGCCAGCACCCATGAGGTTTCCTACAATGAGCAGTTCTTC
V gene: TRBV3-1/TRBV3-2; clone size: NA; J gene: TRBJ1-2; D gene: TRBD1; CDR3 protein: CASSLRGQGGYGYTF; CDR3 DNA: TGTGCCAGCAGCCTGCGAGGACAGGGAGGATATGGCTACACCTTC
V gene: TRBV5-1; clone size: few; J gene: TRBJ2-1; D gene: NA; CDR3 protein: CASSLQDSYNEQFF; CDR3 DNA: TGCGCCAGCAGCCTCCAGGACAGCTACAATGAGCAGTTCTTC
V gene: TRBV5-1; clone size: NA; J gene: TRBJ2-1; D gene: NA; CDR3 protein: CASSLWRVGHVSNEQFF; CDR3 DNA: TGCGCCAGCAGCTTGTGGAGGGTTGGTCATGTAAGCAATGAGCAGTTCTTC
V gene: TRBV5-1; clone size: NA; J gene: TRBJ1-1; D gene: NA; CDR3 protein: CASSLASREGTEAFF; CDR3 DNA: TGCGCCAGCAGCTTGGCGTCACGGGAGGGAACTGAAGCTTTCTTT
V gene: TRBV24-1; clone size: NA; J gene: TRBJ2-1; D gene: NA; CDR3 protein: CATSDPTARNEQFF; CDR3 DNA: TGTGCCACCAGTGATCCGACAGCACGCAATGAGCAGTTCTTC
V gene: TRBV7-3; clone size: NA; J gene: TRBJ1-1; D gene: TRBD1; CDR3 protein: CASSLRGGTGNLNTEAFF; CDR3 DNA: TGTGCCAGCAGCTTAAGGGGCGGGACAGGGAATTTGAACACTGAAGCTTTCTTT
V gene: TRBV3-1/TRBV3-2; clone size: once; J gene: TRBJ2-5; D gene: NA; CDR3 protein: CASSPGTPSLAQYF; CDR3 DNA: TGTGCCAGCAGCCCCGGGACACCCAGTTTAGCCCAGTACTTC
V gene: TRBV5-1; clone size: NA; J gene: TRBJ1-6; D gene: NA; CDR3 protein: CASSLAGYGSPLHF; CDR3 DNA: TGCGCCAGCAGCTTGGCGGGCTATGGGTCACCCCTCCACTTT
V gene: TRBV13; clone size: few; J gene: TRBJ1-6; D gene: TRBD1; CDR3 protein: CASSLGLGQGRSPLHF; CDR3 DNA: TGTGCCAGCAGCTTAGGCCTGGGACAGGGACGATCACCCCTCCACTTT
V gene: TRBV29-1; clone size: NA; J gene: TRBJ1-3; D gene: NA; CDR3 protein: CSVVGGAGNTIYF; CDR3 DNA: TGCAGCGTTGTAGGAGGGGCTGGAAACACCATATATTTT
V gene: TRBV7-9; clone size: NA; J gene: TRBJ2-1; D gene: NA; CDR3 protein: CASSPPPGRGDNEQFF; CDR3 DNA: TGTGCCAGCAGCCCCCCGCCCGGCAGGGGGGACAATGAGCAGTTCTTC
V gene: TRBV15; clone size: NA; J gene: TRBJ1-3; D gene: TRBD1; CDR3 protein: CATSRGGQAGNTIYF; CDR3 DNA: TGTGCCACCAGCAGGGGGGGACAGGCTGGAAACACCATATATTTT
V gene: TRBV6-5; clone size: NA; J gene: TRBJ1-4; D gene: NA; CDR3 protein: CASAQGPTIEGKLFF; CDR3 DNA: TGTGCCAGCGCGCAGGGGCCAACTATTGAGGGAAAACTGTTTTTT
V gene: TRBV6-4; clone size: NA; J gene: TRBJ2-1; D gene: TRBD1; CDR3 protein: CASSTGTGAYNEQFF; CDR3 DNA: TGTGCCAGCAGTACCGGGACAGGGGCCTACAATGAGCAGTTCTTC
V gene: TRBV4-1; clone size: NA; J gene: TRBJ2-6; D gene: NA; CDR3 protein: CASSQWEGANVLTF; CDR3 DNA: TGCGCCAGCAGCCAGTGGGAAGGGGCCAACGTCCTGACTTTC